Below, 19 T cell receptor beta chains from the same sample are listed, as sequenced in a study of blood T cells in healthy people across ages. The use of a sample-barcoded 5' primer and a J-beta primer mix characterized a second PCR of about 7 to 12 cycles. TCRdb called the 5' RACE reads again in MiXCR, with one record for every CDR3 protein. The sample shows some 930,000 distinct CDR3 sequences, about 28% of them seen only once. This same sample was also part of a study on T cells of mothers and their children.

The sequencing sample was made of blood. Source of these receptors: a woman aged 40 to 50 in good health.

Points on this clonotype: It may be a read error: a sequence one base away is much more abundant. The chain couples TRBV20-1 to TRBJ2-1; D tentatively reads TRBD1 or TRBD2 (5 bases each). The J call may be in error: the DNA end matches TRBJ2-7 better. Germline CDR1 and CDR2: DFQATT and SNEGSKA (reference sequence). CDR3 length equals 15 residues. Here the CDR3 DNA reads TGCAGTGCTAGACAGGACGGGACCTCCTACAATGAGCAGTACTTC. Amino acids: CSARQDGTSYNEQYF.

J is TRBJ2-2 and V is TRBV4-3; the D is unclear. Germline loops: CDR1 LGHNA, CDR2 YSLEER. The CDR3 contains 16 residues. Trimming shortened V by 1 base and J by 5 bases, and 14 bases separated the two germline ends. CDR3 amino acids: CASSQGGLVATGELFF. The CDR3 bases are TGCGCCAGCAGCCAAGGTGGCCTAGTGGCGACCGGGGAGCTGTTTTTT.

The chain couples TRBV12-3 or TRBV12-4 to TRBJ2-3; tentatively, D is TRBD2 (5 bases). This CDR3 is 15 amino acids long. The V gene lost 3 bases and the J gene lost 6 bases, with 16 bases spanning the gap. The CDR3 here is CASSFGGVIGDTQYF. The CDR3 region has the DNA TGTGCCAGCAGTTTCGGAGGAGTAATAGGCGATACGCAGTATTTT.

This clonotype has a count of ten or more. The chain employs TRBV10-3 and TRBJ2-5; D unclear. The CDR3 sequence is 14 residues long. CDR1 and CDR2 from the germline V gene are ENHRY and SYGVKD. V was pared by 10 bases and J by 2 bases, with 17 bases between. CDR3 nucleotides: TGTGCCACCGTAACCGGGCCGAGACAAGAGACCCAGTACTTC. It codes for CATVTGPRQETQYF.

In regard to this clonotype: This may be a read error, as it is one base from a much larger clone. The rearrangement uses TRBV6-4 and TRBJ2-5; D unresolved. The germline V gene encodes CDR1 MRHNA and CDR2 SNTAGT. The ends were cut back, 2 bases at V and 11 bases at J, with 18 bases in the middle. The CDR3 is 14 residues long. The CDR3 region is CASSDTVHRNEQYF. The CDR3 DNA reads as TGTGCCAGCAGTGACACGGTGCACCGGAATGAGCAGTACTTC.

Remarks on this clonotype: A much larger clone lies a single base off, so this may be a read error. V usage is TRBV7-2 and J usage is TRBJ2-4; 8 nucleotides align to TRBD1. The J segment lost 13 bases and the V segment lost 0 bases, leaving 8 bases of the junction unmatched. The CDR3 consists of 14 residues. Germline CDR1 and CDR2: SGHTA and FQGNSA. CDR3 amino acids: CASSLAVQGDEQYF. The DNA for the CDR3 is TGTGCCAGCAGCTTAGCGGTACAGGGGGATGAGCAGTACTTC.

This chain links TRBV14 with TRBJ2-3, with D unclear. This CDR3 contains 12 residues. Germline assignment: CDR1 SGHDN and CDR2 FVKESK. The V end lost 0 bases, the J end lost 7 bases, and 5 bases lay between the germline ends. CDR3 protein: CASSQDRNTQYF. For the CDR3, the DNA is TGTGCCAGCAGCCAAGATAGAAATACGCAGTATTTT.

The rearrangement uses TRBV6-2 or TRBV6-3 and TRBJ1-1, with a possible D match to TRBD1 (6 bases). From germline, CDR1 is MNHEY and CDR2 SVGEGT. V was shortened by 4 bases and J by 4 bases, with 19 bases between the two germline ends. The CDR3 runs 16 residues. CDR3 sequence: CASSSKQGSGGTEAFF. CDR3 sequence (DNA): TGTGCCAGCAGTTCTAAACAGGGATCGGGAGGCACTGAAGCTTTCTTT.

Worth noting for this clonotype: The germline gene is not matched at one end of the junction; a read error may be the cause. V usage is TRBV12-3 or TRBV12-4 and J usage is TRBJ2-5; no firm D call. There are 14 residues in the CDR3. In DNA form, the CDR3 reads TGTGCCAGCAGTTCACCGCGAGATGTGGAGACCCGGTACTTC. It codes for CASSSPRDVETRYF.

The chain couples TRBV7-9 to TRBJ1-2, with D unresolved. Trimming cost V 2 bases and J 3 bases, with 25 bases left between them. From germline, CDR1 is SEHNR and CDR2 FQNEAQ (reference sequence). CDR3 size: 19 residues. CDR3 bases: TGTGCCAGCAGCTTAAAGTCTAGGCCAACTTCCAGGCTATACTATGGCTACACCTTC. Protein product: CASSLKSRPTSRLYYGYTF.

The sample holds one count of this clonotype. J is TRBJ1-1 and V is TRBV7-2; D might be TRBD1 (6 bases). V lost 5 bases and J 1 base, leaving 17 bases between the germline ends. CDR1 and CDR2 (germline): SGHTA, FQGNSA. The CDR3 covers 16 residues. The CDR3 sequence is CASSTCGGPGNTEAFF. CDR3 nucleotides: TGTGCCAGCAGCACTTGCGGGGGGCCTGGGAACACTGAAGCTTTCTTT.

This chain joins TRBV6-2 or TRBV6-3 and TRBJ1-5, with 9 bases identical to TRBD1. This CDR3 is built from 15 residues. Trimming removed 7 bases from V and 4 bases from J; junction bases left unmatched: 8. Germline V gene sequence: CDR1 MNHEY, CDR2 SVGEGT. In nucleotides, the CDR3 is TGTGCCAGCATGCTACCGACAGGGGGGAATCAGCCCCAGCATTTT. Protein product: CASMLPTGGNQPQHF.

The table lists this clonotype with many counts. The V call is TRBV7-2, the J call TRBJ2-1; D is possibly TRBD2 (7 bases). Trimming left V 5 bases short and J 6 bases short, with 20 bases between. Germline CDR1 and CDR2: SGHTA and FQGNSA. The CDR3 is 16 residues long. This CDR3 is CASSVQSRGGVNEQFF. CDR3 nucleotides: TGTGCCAGCAGCGTGCAATCGAGGGGGGGCGTCAATGAGCAGTTCTTC.

This clonotype has more than one count but fewer than ten. This chain joins TRBV12-5 and TRBJ2-3, with 7 bases fitting TRBD2. With V trimmed by 3 bases and J by 0 bases, 18 bases remained unmatched. Germline CDR1 reads LGHNT; CDR2 reads FRNRAP. The CDR3 consists of 20 residues. CDR3 in amino acids: CASGFTGTISRTSSTDTQYF. The CDR3 coding sequence is TGTGCTAGTGGTTTCACCGGGACTATCTCCCGTACATCAAGCACAGATACGCAGTATTTT.

The gene calls are TRBV7-2 and TRBJ2-2; unclear D gene. Trimming took 2 bases from V and 0 from J, leaving 10 bases between them. The CDR3 consists of 16 residues. Germline values: CDR1 SGHTA, CDR2 FQGNSA. The CDR3 bases are TGTGCCAGCAGCTTATCTGCGGTGGCGAACACCGGGGAGCTGTTTTTT. Translating gives CASSLSAVANTGELFF.

This clonotype showed up just a few times. This CDR3 reads CASSYSGRGDGYTF. CDR3 DNA sequence: TGTGCCAGCAGTTACTCGGGCAGGGGGGATGGCTACACCTTC. The V call is TRBV6-6, the J call TRBJ1-2, with 7 bases aligning to TRBD1. This CDR3 is built from 14 residues. The germline V gene encodes CDR1 MNHNY and CDR2 SVGAGI (reference sequence). The V segment lost 0 bases and the J segment 6 bases; nucleotides outside the gene matches: 4.

J is TRBJ1-6 and V is TRBV3-1; weak D call: TRBD1 (5 bases). V gave up 5 bases and J gave up 8 bases, with 10 bases separating them. CDR1 is LGHDT and CDR2 is YNNKEL in the germline V gene (reference sequence). The CDR3 extends over 13 amino acids. As DNA, the CDR3 is TGTGCCAGCAGCATCTTGGGGGATTCACCCCTCCACTTT. It codes for CASSILGDSPLHF.

About this clonotype: Just one base apart from a much larger clone, this may be a read error. This sequence joins TRBV24-1 and TRBJ2-7; 8 positions agree with TRBD1. Looked up from germline, CDR1 is KGHDR and CDR2 is SFDVKD. This CDR3 has 16 residues. In nucleotides, the CDR3 is TGTGCCACCTGTGATTCAAGGACAGGGAAGATCTACGAGCAGTACTTC. It is translated as CATCDSRTGKIYEQYF.

The chain couples TRBV18 to TRBJ1-6, with D possibly matching TRBD1 (5 bases). V lost 8 bases to trimming and J lost 7 bases, with 12 bases between them. The CDR3 extends over 13 amino acids. The germline V gene has CDR1 KGHSH and CDR2 LQKENI. The CDR3, as DNA: TGTGCCAGCGCCCTAGGGGCAAATTCACCCCTCCACTTT. This codes for CASALGANSPLHF.